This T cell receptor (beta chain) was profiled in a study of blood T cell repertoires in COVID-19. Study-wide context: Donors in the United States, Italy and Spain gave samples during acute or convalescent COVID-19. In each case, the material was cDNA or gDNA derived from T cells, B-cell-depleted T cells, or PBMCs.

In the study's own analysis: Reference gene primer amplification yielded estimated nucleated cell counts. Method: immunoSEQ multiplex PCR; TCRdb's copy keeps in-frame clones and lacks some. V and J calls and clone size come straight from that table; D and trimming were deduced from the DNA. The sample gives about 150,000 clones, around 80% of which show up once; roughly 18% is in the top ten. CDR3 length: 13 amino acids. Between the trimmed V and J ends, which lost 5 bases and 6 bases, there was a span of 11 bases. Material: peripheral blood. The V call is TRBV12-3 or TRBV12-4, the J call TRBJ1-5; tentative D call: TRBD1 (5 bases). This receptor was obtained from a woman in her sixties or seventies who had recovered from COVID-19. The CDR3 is CASSPQEGQPQHF. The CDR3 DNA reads TGTGCCAGCAGTCCACAGGAGGGTCAGCCCCAGCATTTT.